Shown below are 28 T cell receptor beta chains from a single sample sequenced in a study of shared clonotypes between healthy human individuals. Sequencing was performed with immunoSEQ multiplex PCR; in TCRdb, only in-frame clones are kept and a portion is missing. The sample includes roughly 2,500,000 clones, 93% of them seen just once. Source material: naive CD4+ T cells from PBMCs. Described subset: CD45RA+ positively selected. All receptors come from a man aged 18-30 years in good health. Some clones in this sample may be carry-over from other donors' samples.

This sequence joins TRBV28 and TRBJ1-2; D is undetermined. Trimming cost V 3 bases and J 4 bases, with 15 bases left between them. CDR1 MDHEN and CDR2 SYDVKM come from the germline V gene. This CDR3 contains 15 residues. The CDR3 DNA reads TGTGCCAGCAGTTTTCCGAGCCAATCGGGCTATGGCTACACCTTC. Translated, it gives CASSFPSQSGYGYTF.

The chain combines TRBV19 with TRBJ1-2; 9 nucleotides match TRBD1. V lost 5 bases and J lost 3; bases outside the gene matches: 7. The length of the CDR3 is 15 residues. Germline CDR1 reads LNHDA; CDR2 reads SQIVND (reference sequence). The CDR3 sequence is CASSRATGGDYGYTF. The CDR3, as DNA: TGTGCCAGTAGTCGGGCGACAGGGGGTGACTATGGCTACACCTTC.

This chain connects TRBV19 to TRBJ2-2; 8 nucleotides match TRBD1. The germline CDR1 and CDR2 sequences are LNHDA and SQIVND (reference sequence). This CDR3 comprises 15 residues. Losses at the gene ends were 6 bases for V and 1 base for J; bases not matched to a gene: 4. CDR3 sequence: CASSRGQVNTGELFF. DNA for the CDR3: TGTGCCAGTAGCAGGGGACAGGTGAACACCGGGGAGCTGTTTTTT.

This clone occurred once. The gene calls are TRBV15 and TRBJ2-7, with 10 bases aligning to TRBD1. The CDR3 is 19 amino acids. The ends lost 6 bases at V and 3 bases at J; junction bases unmatched: 20. Germline V lookup: CDR1 LNHNV, CDR2 YYDKDF (reference sequence). This CDR3 is CATSQTHPGGTGAYYEQYF. CDR3 nucleotides: TGTGCCACCAGTCAGACTCATCCCGGCGGGACAGGGGCCTACTACGAGCAGTACTTC. Full variable domain (rest looked up from reference TRBV15 and TRBJ2-7): DAMVIQNPRYQVTQFGKPVTLSCSQTLNHNVMYWYQQKSSQAPKLLFHYYDKDFNNEADTPDNFQSRRPNTSFCFLDIRSPGLGDTAMYLCATSQTHPGGTGAYYEQYFGPGTRLTVT.

J is TRBJ1-5 and V is TRBV4-1; D is unclear. The ends were cut back, 3 bases at V and 7 bases at J, with 16 bases in the middle. The CDR3 is made up of 15 amino acids. Germline V gene sequence: CDR1 MGHRA, CDR2 YSYEKL. The CDR3 DNA reads TGCGCCAGCAGCCAGAGGGCCGGGATAGGGCAGCCCCAGCATTTT. Translated, it gives CASSQRAGIGQPQHF.

This clone appeared a single time. The gene calls are TRBV27 and TRBJ2-3, with a tentative D call TRBD1 (6 bases). CDR3 length: 14 residues. Trimming pared 7 bases from V and 9 bases from J, leaving 20 bases between. The germline V gene has CDR1 MNHEY and CDR2 SMNVEV (reference sequence). This CDR3 is CASTLGDKGQTQYF. In DNA form, the CDR3 reads TGTGCCAGCACCCTCGGGGACAAGGGTCAGACGCAGTATTTT.

The rearrangement uses TRBV7-9 and TRBJ2-1; 8 bases align to TRBD2. This CDR3 comprises 18 residues. Germline V gene data show CDR1 as SEHNR and CDR2 as FQNEAQ (reference sequence). V lost 0 bases and J lost 3; bases outside the gene matches: 10. CDR3 region: CASSLARGAGDHYNEQFF. The CDR3 region has the DNA TGTGCCAGCAGCTTAGCGAGGGGAGCGGGAGATCACTACAATGAGCAGTTCTTC.

This chain uses TRBV6-1 with TRBJ1-6; 7 bases match TRBD1. Losses at the gene ends were 4 bases for V and 4 bases for J; bases not matched to a gene: 7. The CDR3 runs 16 residues. Germline-derived CDR1 and CDR2 are MNHNS and SASEGT. The chain's CDR3 is CASSVDRASYNSPLHF. CDR3 DNA sequence: TGTGCCAGCAGTGTAGACAGGGCTTCATATAATTCACCCCTCCACTTT.

The rearrangement uses TRBV6-1 and TRBJ1-5; 8 nucleotides line up with TRBD1. From germline, CDR1 is MNHNS and CDR2 SASEGT. This CDR3 comprises 14 residues. Germline trimming cut 6 bases from V and 7 bases from J; bases unmatched to any gene: 8. The CDR3 DNA sequence: TGTGCCAGCAGGGCAGGGACAGGTGGGCAGCCCCAGCATTTT. This gives the protein CASRAGTGGQPQHF.

V and J are TRBV4-3 and TRBJ2-1; D may match TRBD1 or TRBD2 (5 bases each). The CDR3 runs 16 residues. Germline CDR1 LGHNA, CDR2 YSLEER. Trimming removed 2 bases at V and 0 bases at J, with 11 bases between. This CDR3 is CASSQSGGSSYNEQFF. CDR3 coding DNA: TGCGCCAGCAGCCAAAGTGGGGGAAGCTCCTACAATGAGCAGTTCTTC.

The chain joins TRBV28 to TRBJ1-5, with unresolved D. Trimming took 7 bases from V and 9 from J, leaving 19 bases between them. Germline loops: CDR1 MDHEN, CDR2 SYDVKM. The CDR3 spans 14 residues. CDR3 coding DNA: TGTGCCAGCATTGAGGTGGGTGGTCAGTTGCCCCAGCATTTT. It translates to CASIEVGGQLPQHF.

This clone is a singleton in its sample. CDR3 DNA sequence: TGTGCCAGCAGTGAAGATAACAGGGGGCTGGTGAACACTGAAGCTTTCTTT. Residues: CASSEDNRGLVNTEAFF. J is TRBJ1-1 and V is TRBV6-1, with 9 positions matching TRBD1. V was pared by 1 base and J by 0 bases, with 6 bases of the junction left unmatched. The CDR3 is 17 residues long. Germline lookup yields CDR1 MNHNS and CDR2 SASEGT.

The gene calls are TRBV4-2 and TRBJ2-3; tentatively, D is TRBD2 (7 bases). Germline lookup yields CDR1 LGHNA and CDR2 YNFKEQ. Between the trimmed V and J ends, which lost 5 bases and 4 bases, there was a span of 16 bases. The CDR3 runs 15 residues. In DNA, the CDR3 is TGTGCCAGCAGCGGGGGCGGGAGTGTCGCAGATACGCAGTATTTT. Protein product: CASSGGGSVADTQYF.

About this clone: Other DNA variants within this sample encode the same CDR3. The chain couples TRBV18 to TRBJ2-3; D is undetermined. V was pared by 3 bases and J by 1 base, with 5 bases between. Germline V gene lookup returns CDR1 KGHSH and CDR2 LQKENI. The CDR3 totals 13 residues. The CDR3 region has the DNA TGTGCCAGCTCACCCTTGGGCACAGATACGCAGTATTTT. It specifies CASSPLGTDTQYF.

This chain uses TRBV30 with TRBJ1-6; TRBD1 agrees at 7 bases. The CDR3 loop spans 12 amino acids. CDR1 is GTSNPN, CDR2 SVGIG, per germline (reference sequence). The V segment lost 5 bases and the J segment 9 bases; nucleotides outside the gene matches: 4. The DNA of the CDR3 is TGTGCCTGGGTGACAGGGAGTTCACCCCTCCACTTT. Translating gives CAWVTGSSPLHF.

The V gene is TRBV15, the J gene TRBJ2-2, with a possible D match to TRBD1 (5 bases). The V gene lost 1 base and the J gene lost 5 bases, with 8 bases spanning the gap. In germline, CDR1 is LNHNV, CDR2 YYDKDF (reference sequence). The CDR3 runs 14 residues. The CDR3 here is CATSRGGLTGELFF. CDR3 bases: TGTGCCACCAGCAGAGGGGGCCTTACCGGGGAGCTGTTTTTT.

V is TRBV5-1 and J is TRBJ2-7; D ambiguous. Germline loops: CDR1 SGHRS, CDR2 YFSETQ. This CDR3 region has 15 residues. Trimming removed 0 bases at V and 0 bases at J, with 10 bases between. In nucleotides, the CDR3 is TGCGCCAGCAGCTTGGAAGGGCCGTCCTCCTACGAGCAGTACTTC. The encoded protein is CASSLEGPSSYEQYF.

The chain carries TRBV10-2 and TRBJ2-3; 8 bases map to TRBD2. The CDR3 is made up of 14 amino acids. The germline gives CDR1 WSHSY, CDR2 SAAADI. J was trimmed by 8 bases and V by 7 bases; bases with no gene match: 11. The DNA for the CDR3 is TGCGCCAGCAAACCGGGACTAGGGGGGCGTACGCAGTATTTT. This gives the protein CASKPGLGGRTQYF.

The rearrangement links TRBV7-2 to TRBJ2-1, with D unclear. The CDR3 consists of 15 residues. Trimming cost V 5 bases and J 5 bases, with 16 bases left between them. Germline V gene sequence: CDR1 SGHTA, CDR2 FQGNSA. The DNA for the CDR3 is TGTGCCAGCAGCCTCATTTCTCGTAGGCACAATGAGCAGTTCTTC. Protein product: CASSLISRRHNEQFF.

A few counts support this clone. This rearrangement joins TRBV5-1 to TRBJ1-1; 8 bases map to TRBD1. This CDR3 is built from 16 residues. With V trimmed by 3 bases and J by 6 bases, 13 bases remained unmatched. Germline V lookup: CDR1 SGHRS, CDR2 YFSETQ. CDR3 DNA: TGCGCCAGCAGCTCAAGTGACAGGGGCGGGGTTCCTGAAGCTTTCTTT. Protein product: CASSSSDRGGVPEAFF.

This clone was seen only once. This sample also contains other DNA sequences that code for the same CDR3. This chain links TRBV6-1 with TRBJ2-3; D is unclear. V lost 0 bases, J lost 0 bases, and 7 bases lay in between. Germline V gene lookup returns CDR1 MNHNS and CDR2 SASEGT. This CDR3 comprises 15 residues. The CDR3 DNA is TGTGCCAGCAGTGAAGCGGGCTCTAGCACAGATACGCAGTATTTT. It translates to CASSEAGSSTDTQYF.

This chain links TRBV4-3 with TRBJ2-7; D is perhaps TRBD1 (6 bases). Germline loops: CDR1 LGHNA, CDR2 YSLEER. CDR3 length: 15 residues. V was trimmed by 0 bases and J by 6 bases, leaving 15 bases between them. The CDR3 is CASSQDAGALFEQYF. CDR3 bases: TGCGCCAGCAGCCAAGATGCAGGGGCTTTATTCGAGCAGTACTTC.

Comments on this clone: The sample holds other DNA sequences that translate to the same CDR3. The rearrangement links TRBV28 to TRBJ1-2; D is possibly TRBD1 (5 bases). The CDR3 has 13 residues. Germline V CDR1 and CDR2: MDHEN, SYDVKM. V gave up 5 bases and J gave up 4 bases, with 11 bases separating them. CDR3 DNA sequence: TGTGCCAGCAGTCCCCCTAGGGGCTATGGCTACACCTTC. Protein: CASSPPRGYGYTF.

The chain uses TRBV9 and TRBJ2-5; a weak D match, TRBD1 (6 bases). Germline V gene data show CDR1 as SGDLS and CDR2 as YYNGEE. The CDR3 runs 14 residues. Trimming left V 0 bases short and J 5 bases short, with 11 bases between. CDR3 loop: CASSVGTAIETQYF. In DNA, the CDR3 is TGTGCCAGCAGCGTAGGGACAGCGATCGAGACCCAGTACTTC.

The J gene is TRBJ1-5, the V gene TRBV6-1, with D perhaps TRBD1 (5 bases). CDR1 is MNHNS and CDR2 is SASEGT in the germline V gene. This CDR3 comprises 13 residues. The V gene lost 9 bases and the J gene lost 9 bases, with 18 bases spanning the gap. The CDR3 nucleotides are TGTGCCAGTCCGGAGCCGGGGAGGGGGCCCCAGCATTTT. Protein: CASPEPGRGPQHF.

A remark on this clone: In the same sample, other DNA sequences code for this CDR3. The V gene is TRBV28, the J gene TRBJ2-7; 8 bases are a match to TRBD2. The CDR3 length is 12 residues. Trimming took 3 bases from V and 6 from J; bases not matched to a gene: 1. The germline V gene has CDR1 MDHEN and CDR2 SYDVKM. This chain's CDR3 is CASSLAGGEQYF. As DNA, the CDR3 is TGTGCCAGCAGTTTGGCGGGAGGCGAGCAGTACTTC.

J is TRBJ2-7 and V is TRBV11-2, with 11 bases lining up with TRBD2. Germline V gene sequence: CDR1 SGHAT, CDR2 FQNNGV. Germline trimming cut 4 bases from V and 1 base from J; bases unmatched to any gene: 3. The CDR3 loop spans 15 amino acids. The CDR3 coding sequence is TGTGCCAGCAGCTACCGACTAGCGGGATCCTACGAGCAGTACTTC. Protein sequence: CASSYRLAGSYEQYF. The whole variable domain, filled in from reference TRBV11-2 and TRBJ2-7, reads EAGVAQSPRYKIIEKRQSVAFWCNPISGHATLYWYQQILGQGPKLLIQFQNNGVVDDSQLPKDRFSAERLKGVDSTLKIQPAKLEDSAVYLCASSYRLAGSYEQYFGPGTRLTVT.

This rearrangement joins TRBV28 to TRBJ2-7; possible D gene TRBD2, 7 bases. Trimming shortened V by 7 bases and J by 4 bases, and 29 bases separated the two germline ends. Germline V CDR1 and CDR2: MDHEN, SYDVKM. The CDR3 is made up of 18 amino acids. CDR3 in DNA: TGTGCCAGCACCCCTCCGGGGCGGGGGCTCAAGCGGGATTACGAGCAGTACTTC. It codes for CASTPPGRGLKRDYEQYF.